The 17 T cell receptor beta chains below come from one sample, sequenced in a study of shared clonotypes between healthy human individuals. Libraries were prepared by immunoSEQ multiplex PCR; TCRdb keeps only in-frame clonotypes and omits some of them. The sample contains about 2.4 million clones, 90% to 95% of which appear only once. Sequences were obtained from naive CD4+ T cells sorted from blood. Subset defined: CD45RA+ positively selected. The receptor source for this set is a man younger than 35 in good health.

The rearrangement joins TRBV29-1 to TRBJ2-7, with 12 bases matching TRBD1. This CDR3 has 13 amino acids. Germline trimming cut 7 bases from V and 6 bases from J; bases unmatched to any gene: 7. Germline CDR1 is SQVTM and CDR2 is ANQGSEA. The CDR3 DNA reads as TGCAGCGCTGATCGGGGACAGGGGGCCGAGCAGTACTTC. This sequence encodes CSADRGQGAEQYF.

The chain recombines TRBV7-8 with TRBJ1-3; D is uncertain. The V end lost 5 bases, the J end lost 0 bases, and 8 bases lay between the germline ends. Germline CDR1 SGHVS, CDR2 FQNEAQ. The CDR3 is 14 residues long. The CDR3 is CASSQGISGNTIYF. The CDR3 nucleotides are TGTGCCAGCAGCCAAGGGATCTCTGGAAACACCATATATTTT.

As concerns this clone: The same CDR3 is also encoded by other DNA sequences in this sample. The CDR3 region has the DNA TGTGCCAGCAGGGTTTCTGGGGCCAACGTCCTGACTTTC. Translated: CASRVSGANVLTF. The genes are TRBV11-2 and TRBJ2-6; D remains ambiguous. Trimming removed 6 bases at V and 1 base at J, with 4 bases between. This CDR3 is 13 amino acids long. The germline CDR1 and CDR2 sequences are SGHAT and FQNNGV. The variable domain in full, with the rest retrieved from reference TRBV11-2 and TRBJ2-6, is EAGVAQSPRYKIIEKRQSVAFWCNPISGHATLYWYQQILGQGPKLLIQFQNNGVVDDSQLPKDRFSAERLKGVDSTLKIQPAKLEDSAVYLCASRVSGANVLTFGAGSRLTVL.

This chain links TRBV23-1 with TRBJ2-1; 16 bases align to TRBD2. TRBV23-1 carries the ORF label, with uncertain function. With 2 bases clipped from V and 2 bases from J, the junction kept 15 bases outside the gene matches. There are 22 residues in the CDR3. This chain's CDR3 is CASSQPPNPGLAGGPTYNEQFF. As DNA, the CDR3 is TGCGCCAGCAGTCAACCCCCAAACCCGGGACTAGCGGGAGGGCCCACCTACAATGAGCAGTTCTTC.

The chain uses TRBV4-2 and TRBJ2-1; no clear D. Germline V gene sequence: CDR1 LGHNA, CDR2 YNFKEQ. V was clipped by 1 base and J by 3 bases, with 22 bases between them. The CDR3 runs to 19 residues. The CDR3 DNA sequence: TGTGCCAGCAGCCAAGGGGATCCCGGGCTTGCGAAAAACTACAATGAGCAGTTCTTC. Amino acids: CASSQGDPGLAKNYNEQFF.

This clone was observed a few times. The J gene is TRBJ1-1, the V gene TRBV6-5, with TRBD1 as a possible D gene (5 bases). The germline V and J ends were trimmed by 2 bases and 6 bases, with 7 bases remaining between them. CDR1 is MNHEY, CDR2 SVGAGI, per germline. The CDR3 contains 12 residues. The CDR3 is CASSYGGAEAFF. The DNA for the CDR3 is TGTGCCAGCAGTTACGGGGGGGCTGAAGCTTTCTTT.

The rearrangement joins TRBV27 to TRBJ1-2; possible D gene TRBD1, 6 bases. CDR1 MNHEY and CDR2 SMNVEV come from the germline V gene (reference sequence). This CDR3 spans 14 amino acids. Trimming left V 5 bases short and J 4 bases short, with 14 bases between. CDR3 loop: CASSPRTESYGYTF. CDR3 coding DNA: TGTGCCAGCAGTCCCCGGACAGAATCCTATGGCTACACCTTC.

The chain links TRBV6-1 to TRBJ2-5; TRBD1 might be the D (5 bases). Trimming removed 1 base from V and 2 bases from J, with 11 bases in between. The CDR3 consists of 15 residues. Germline V gene lookup returns CDR1 MNHNS and CDR2 SASEGT. CDR3 sequence reads: CASSEVGHLQETQYF. CDR3 sequence (DNA): TGTGCCAGCAGTGAAGTGGGGCACCTACAAGAGACCCAGTACTTC.

This clone occurred once. V usage is TRBV11-3 and J usage is TRBJ2-1, with 8 bases aligning to TRBD2. V was clipped by 5 bases and J by 0 bases; unmatched bases: 3. The germline V gene has CDR1 SGHNT and CDR2 YENEEA. The CDR3 runs to 15 residues. The CDR3 nucleotides read TGTGCCAGCAGCGCCAGCGGGAGCTCCTACAATGAGCAGTTCTTC. It specifies CASSASGSSYNEQFF.

To note about this clone: Other DNA sequences within the sample encode an identical CDR3. This chain joins TRBV7-9 and TRBJ2-2, with D possibly TRBD2 on 5 matching bases. Germline-derived CDR1 and CDR2 are SEHNR and FQNEAQ (reference sequence). The V gene lost 3 bases and the J gene lost 0 bases, with 8 bases spanning the gap. The CDR3 is 15 residues long. The CDR3 DNA is TGTGCCAGCAGCTTGACCGGGGCGAACACCGGGGAGCTGTTTTTT. Translating it yields CASSLTGANTGELFF. The complete variable domain, with remaining parts taken from reference TRBV7-9 and TRBJ2-2, reads DTGVSQNPRHKITKRGQNVTFRCDPISEHNRLYWYRQTLGQGPEFLTYFQNEAQLEKSRLLSDRFSAERPKGSFSTLEIQRTEQGDSAMYLCASSLTGANTGELFFGEGSRLTVL.

V gene TRBV4-1 combines with J gene TRBJ2-7, with 9 nucleotides matching TRBD2. Germline V lookup: CDR1 MGHRA, CDR2 YSYEKL. The CDR3 sequence is 16 residues long. V trimming: 0 bases; J trimming: 4 bases; junction bases outside the gene matches: 7. The CDR3 DNA reads as TGCGCCAGCAGCCAAGAACGGCGCGGGGGGGTTTACGAGCAGTACTTC. This encodes CASSQERRGGVYEQYF.

The gene calls are TRBV6-5 and TRBJ2-5; 9 bases align to TRBD1. The germline gives CDR1 MNHEY, CDR2 SVGAGI. Trimming took 5 bases from V and 5 from J; bases not matched to a gene: 6. This CDR3 region has 14 residues. The CDR3 sequence: CASSTTGGAETQYF. DNA for the CDR3: TGTGCCAGCAGTACCACAGGGGGCGCGGAGACCCAGTACTTC.

This chain uses TRBV7-2 with TRBJ2-7; D possibly corresponds to TRBD1 (5 bases). V was shortened by 0 bases and J by 7 bases, with 10 bases between the two germline ends. CDR1 is SGHTA, CDR2 FQGNSA, per germline. The CDR3 is 13 amino acids. CDR3 DNA: TGTGCCAGCAGCTTAGCAGGGGCGCGGGAGCAGTACTTC. This codes for CASSLAGAREQYF.

This chain links TRBV5-4 with TRBJ1-2; no clear D gene. This CDR3 spans 16 amino acids. V was shortened by 0 bases and J by 4 bases, with 16 bases between the two germline ends. Germline values: CDR1 SGHNT, CDR2 YYREEE (reference sequence). In DNA, the CDR3 is TGTGCCAGCAGCTTGGCTAAGGACGGTCTGACCTATGGCTACACCTTC. Translation: CASSLAKDGLTYGYTF.

This chain uses TRBV7-2 with TRBJ2-1, with TRBD2 identical over 13 bases. Unmatched junction bases numbered 5, after V lost 4 bases and J lost 8 bases. Per germline, CDR1 SGHTA and CDR2 FQGNSA. This CDR3 spans 15 amino acids. The CDR3: CASSSTSGRADEQFF. CDR3 DNA: TGTGCCAGCAGCTCCACTAGCGGGAGGGCCGATGAGCAGTTCTTC.

The chain uses TRBV15 and TRBJ1-2, with D possibly TRBD1 on 6 matching bases. Germline V gives CDR1 LNHNV, CDR2 YYDKDF (reference sequence). The CDR3 covers 19 residues. The V end lost 1 base, the J end lost 0 bases, and 21 bases lay between the germline ends. The CDR3 sequence is CATSRAIPREGGPNYGYTF. In DNA form, the CDR3 reads TGTGCCACCAGCAGAGCAATCCCAAGAGAGGGGGGGCCTAACTATGGCTACACCTTC.

The chain employs TRBV27 and TRBJ2-7; maybe TRBD2 (5 bases). The germline V and J ends were trimmed by 3 bases and 7 bases, with 13 bases remaining between them. From germline, CDR1 is MNHEY and CDR2 SMNVEV (reference sequence). The CDR3 runs 13 residues. The CDR3 DNA reads as TGTGCCAGCAGTTTCCGAGGGCTAGGTGAGCAGTACTTC. This codes for CASSFRGLGEQYF.